Below are 5 T cell receptor beta chains sequenced from a single sample in a study of OX40 agonist ivuxolimab in advanced cancers. Measured with immunoSEQ multiplex PCR; TCRdb has only the in-frame clones, and not every one. The sample comprises tens of thousands of clones, approximately 83% of which are singletons, and about 1% rests with the top ten. Here the sequenced sample was CD4+ or CD8+ T cells sorted from blood, taken in a trial of the OX40 agonist ivuxolimab. These receptors all come from an adult with an advanced solid tumor such as melanoma, head and neck, liver or kidney cancer.

This chain links TRBV5-4 with TRBJ2-7, with a weak D call TRBD1 (6 bases). Trimming took off 4 bases at V and 7 bases at J, with 12 bases between the two ends. Germline values: CDR1 SGHNT, CDR2 YYREEE (reference sequence). The CDR3 has 12 amino acids. CDR3 DNA: TGTGCCAGCAGCCACTTGACAGGAGAGCAGTACTTC. Its protein product is CASSHLTGEQYF.

The rearrangement uses TRBV7-2 and TRBJ2-5, with D tentatively TRBD2 (5 bases). The germline V and J ends were trimmed by 1 base and 4 bases, with 25 bases remaining between them. The germline V gene has CDR1 SGHTA and CDR2 FQGNSA. This CDR3 is built from 19 residues. CDR3 residues: CASSLGASNTLRSGETQYF. As DNA, the CDR3 is TGTGCCAGCAGCTTAGGGGCTAGCAATACCCTTCGAAGCGGAGAGACCCAGTACTTC. The whole variable domain, filled in from reference TRBV7-2 and TRBJ2-5, reads GAGVSQSPSNKVTEKGKDVELRCDPISGHTALYWYRQSLGQGLEFLIYFQGNSAPDKSGLPSDRFSAERTGGSVSTLTIQRTQQEDSAVYLCASSLGASNTLRSGETQYFGPGTRLLVL.

This rearrangement joins TRBV29-1 to TRBJ2-7; 9 nucleotides line up with TRBD1. Germline CDR1 SQVTM, CDR2 ANQGSEA. The CDR3 contains 12 residues. V lost 7 bases, J lost 2 bases, and 3 bases stayed unmatched. This chain's CDR3 is CSAGQGTYEQYF. CDR3 nucleotide sequence: TGCAGCGCTGGACAGGGGACCTACGAGCAGTACTTC.

V gene TRBV18 combines with J gene TRBJ1-6; D is possibly TRBD1 (6 bases). CDR1 and CDR2 (germline): KGHSH, LQKENI. This CDR3 is built from 15 residues. V gave up 2 bases and J gave up 4 bases, with 9 bases separating them. The CDR3 spells CASSPNGQYNSPLHF. DNA for the CDR3: TGTGCCAGCTCACCAAATGGACAGTATAATTCACCCCTCCACTTT.

The chain has TRBV9 and TRBJ1-2; 8 nucleotides line up with TRBD1. Germline V lookup: CDR1 SGDLS, CDR2 YYNGEE. The CDR3 is made up of 15 amino acids. V lost 0 bases to trimming and J lost 3 bases; unmatched junction nucleotides: 4. CDR3 nucleotides: TGTGCCAGCAGCGTAGTCAGGGGGCAAGACTATGGCTACACCTTC. It is translated as CASSVVRGQDYGYTF.